This T cell receptor beta chain was identified in a study of cytomegalovirus exposure and HLA in healthy donors (dated by TCRdb to the late 2010s). Study-wide context: According to an earlier analysis of 587 of the donors, about 179 million T cells yielded 117 million unique TCR beta sequences and about 280 Gb of sequence data. About 310 gigabases of sequencing data and approximately 84 million unique TCR sequences were included in an early release covering about 620 HLA-typed donors. Of the approximately 400 genotyped donors, around 81% fell in the genetic ancestry cluster associated with self-reported Caucasian donors. The study aimed to test whether signatures of past pathogen exposure could be identified by cataloging public T cell receptors. The study used immunosequencing to profile the T cell repertoires of hundreds of subjects and linked those repertoires to cytomegalovirus serostatus. Besides the first cohort of 666 subjects, a separate validation cohort made up of over a hundred different subjects was used. The study combined high-throughput TCR immunosequencing, statistical association of individual TCRs with disease status, and machine learning to predict cytomegalovirus infection status. A later analysis re-examined previously published TCR beta repertoires from just over 650 donors and added high-resolution HLA genotyping to investigate patterns of TCR occurrence. Rather than using new phenotypic data, the later analysis identified candidate immune exposures from TCR beta sequences and from how often those sequences occurred across donors. An earlier analysis of approximately 580 of the donors used high-throughput TCR beta sequencing to judge whether each TCR beta V gene segment behaved as functional or pseudogenic. Donor age, sex, ethnicity and CMV serostatus were compiled together with the repertoire data. In a later genetic analysis, genome-wide SNP genotypes for about three fifths of the roughly 670 donors were used, and that subset was treated as a discovery cohort. Every discovery cohort repertoire had been produced on one sequencing platform. HLA typing covered class I and class II loci at four-digit resolution. Typing coverage varied by locus: roughly 629-640 donors for A, B, C, DRB1 and DQB1; 522 for DQA1; over 600 for DPA1; more than 450 for DPB1. Roughly five DR-DQ haplotypes were treated as single units for association and clustering because of strong linkage in the cohort. Among around 400 genotyped donors of the cohort, an average of about 240,000 unique TCR beta nucleotide sequences were sequenced per donor, around 20% of them non-productive.

Libraries were built with the immunoSEQ multiplex PCR assay. For the multiplex PCR, a mixture combining 60 forward primers for TCR Vbeta segments and 13 reverse primers for TCR Jbeta segments was used. The CDR3 region of rearranged TCR beta genes was amplified from genomic DNA by a multiplex PCR assay. Amplified TCR beta libraries were sequenced as 87-base-pair reads on the Illumina HiSeq System. In the paper's pipeline: In a later analysis, tens of millions of unique TCR beta chains were counted across the 500 to 850 repertoires, and roughly 10 million of these chains were shared by at least two donors. A nearest-neighbor algorithm error-corrected the raw reads and collapsed the reads into unique sequences, merging closely related sequences to remove PCR and sequencing errors. V, D and J gene segments were assigned by aligning CDR3 sequences to IMGT reference sequences. For a sequence to be retained, at least a six-nucleotide match to both a V gene segment and a J gene segment was required. Rearrangements were classified as productive when the CDR3 lacked stop codons and remained in frame with V and J, and all other rearrangements were classified as non-productive. Following IMGT convention, CDR3 was defined as the stretch from the second conserved V-encoded cysteine up to the conserved J-encoded phenylalanine. The earlier analysis of 587 of the donors excluded sequences that lacked an unambiguous match to a single V gene segment. An earlier analysis of a few hundred of the donors called V segments functional above 56.7% productive rearrangements and segregating when the between-donor standard deviation exceeded 5%. A statistical classification framework was built for diagnosing cytomegalovirus status from the catalog of TCR beta chain sequences. In a later analysis, TCR nucleotide sequences were compared against IMGT/GENE-DB human TR gene sequences so that V and J genes could be assigned. A later analysis assigned CDR3 sequences and most-parsimonious VDJ recombination scenarios with the TCRdist pipeline. In a later analysis, each TCR beta chain was defined by its CDR3 amino acid sequence together with its V-gene family, and reads lacking a unique V-gene family were excluded. As a way to deal with suspected cross-contamination and a sequencing artifact, a later analysis dropped approximately 590 nucleotide sequences that were highly shared and had low generation probability. A later analysis calculated a clonal expansion index for each public chain from normalized within-repertoire ranks of inferred template counts. In a later analysis, generation probabilities were computed using a VDJ recombination model fitted to out-of-frame rearrangements, and the results were checked against IGoR. In a later analysis, TCR-TCR, TCR-HLA and TCR-CMV co-occurrence was scored with hypergeometric tests, and a repertoire-size bias correction was applied to TCR pairs. In a later analysis, false discovery rates were estimated by permuting HLA or CMV assignments 20 times. In a later analysis, co-occurring TCRs were grouped with DBSCAN, and TCRdist sequence similarity was added when clustering was performed within HLA-allele-positive subsets. Repertoires with fewer than 30,000 or more than 120,000 public chains were left out of co-occurrence clustering, as were about 5 repertoires with anomalous nucleotide sharing. TCRdb limited this immuneACCESS table to in-frame rearrangements with V and J called. A share of clones is missing; checked studies link under half to unresolved V genes, and the rest is unexplained. For V, J and clone size, that table is used; D and trimming come from the DNA. The sample has 40,000 to 55,000 clones on record, roughly 72% of them singletons. The top ten clonotypes cover 9% to 9.5% of the sample.

Reading from cysteine to phenylalanine, the CDR3 counts 19 amino acids. Only the CDR3 DNA stays, 57 bases, in frame from base 1. Trimming leaves V shorter by 4 bases and J shorter by 3 bases, with the junction holding 14 bases beyond the gene matches. Via the germline V gene (reference sequence), CDR1 is PRHDT and CDR2 FYEKMQ. Overall results and qualifications from the work: Because counts were too low, roughly 18 rarely observed V segments, including chromosome 9 orphons, were left out of the earlier analysis of some 640 of the donors. A further reported finding was that TCR beta sequences accurately predicted the HLA-A and HLA-B alleles for most subjects in the first cohort. In an earlier analysis of some 500 of the donors, most TCR beta V segments were observed in productive rearrangements about 90% or about 30% of the time, broadly matching IMGT annotations. Compared with the roughly 720-donor mean, donors in an Asian-associated ancestry cluster had fewer N-insertions in productive TCRs, according to a later genetic analysis. CMV serostatus was the only immune exposure information available for the cohort. The sequencing pipeline was judged likely to have produced a cluster of highly shared sequence variants as a technical artifact. Because some donors lacked HLA typing at each locus, the association tests relied only on the typed subset. Some IMGT-functional V segments, including TRBV6-2 and TRBV6-3, could not be told apart with the 87-base-pair reads, so those segments were excluded. Specific HLA alleles were associated with roughly 16,000 TCR beta sequences at a false discovery rate of 0.05 in a later analysis. According to a later analysis, most CMV-associated TCR beta chains appeared to be HLA-restricted, and the HLA associations seemed to be driven largely by CMV exposure. A later analysis found that HLA-associated TCR beta chains were more clonally expanded and had lower generation probabilities than equally common non-associated chains. Strong co-occurrence of HLA alleles, especially DR and DQ, made assigning TCR associations to individual alleles difficult. The authors suggested that the approach could potentially be extended to other disease states and immunological phenotypes. A later analysis reported that several top co-occurrence clusters appeared linked to parvovirus B19, influenza, CMV and Epstein-Barr virus. Cytomegalovirus status was reported to be diagnosed by the classifier with high specificity and sensitivity in both the original and validation cohorts. In a later genetic analysis, a missense DCLRE1C variant was associated with V-gene and J-gene trimming of TCR beta chains, and the association was replicated in an independent cohort. In a later analysis, TCR association rates were found to vary across HLA loci, with the most associated TCRs seen for DRB1 alleles and the fewest for HLA-C alleles. The study listed 164 TCR beta chains as associated with cytomegalovirus. This cohort had only TCR beta chains sequenced, and the lack of alpha or paired-chain data limited which features could be detected. Sequencing depth was assumed to be roughly uniform across donors in the presence/absence analyses, though that assumption may not hold. In vitro tests confirmed that a few of the cytomegalovirus-associated TCR beta chains recognize cytomegalovirus antigens. Most TCR sequences were seen in very few donors, while some public TCRs were found in many individuals. Correlated functional status among segregating V segments might be attributable to linkage disequilibrium, but an unknown experimental factor could not be ruled out.

The cohort comprised some 680 healthy bone marrow donors. At the time of sampling, every cohort member was nominally healthy, though immune exposures that went unrecorded were likely present. The donor tested CMV seronegative, placing the donor among the 350 to 400 seronegative members of the cohort. Every donor gave a peripheral blood sample, and the peripheral blood mononuclear cells from that sample were used for TCR beta sequencing. Genomic DNA extraction from the blood cell samples was performed with the Qiagen DNeasy Blood Extraction Kit. This clone was detected only once. This receptor's antigen is unknown. No clone much larger than this one lies a single base away; base qualities are absent.

This chain is built from TRBV13 and TRBJ1-5; TRBD1 aligns with 11 central bases. The clonotype originates from a woman aged 50 to 60 in good health and CMV-seronegative. Sequencing input: PBMCs. The bases are TGTGCCAGCAGCTACCGGACAGGGGGCTGGGGGGGAGACAATCAGCCCCAGCATTTT. Its translation reads: CASSYRTGGWGGDNQPQHF.